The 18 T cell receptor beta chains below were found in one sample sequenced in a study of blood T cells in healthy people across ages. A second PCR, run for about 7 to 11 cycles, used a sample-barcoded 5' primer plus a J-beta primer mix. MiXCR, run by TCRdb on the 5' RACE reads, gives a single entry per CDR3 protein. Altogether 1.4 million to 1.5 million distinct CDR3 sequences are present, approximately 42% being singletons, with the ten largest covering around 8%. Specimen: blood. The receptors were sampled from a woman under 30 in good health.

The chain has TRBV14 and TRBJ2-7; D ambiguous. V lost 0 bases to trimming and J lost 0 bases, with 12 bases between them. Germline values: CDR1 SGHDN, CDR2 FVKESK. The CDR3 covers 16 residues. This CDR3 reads CASSQEYETSSYEQYF. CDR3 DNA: TGTGCCAGCAGCCAAGAGTACGAGACCAGCTCCTACGAGCAGTACTTC. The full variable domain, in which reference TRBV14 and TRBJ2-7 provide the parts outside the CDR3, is EAGVTQFPSHSVIEKGQTVTLRCDPISGHDNLYWYRRVMGKEIKFLLHFVKESKQDESGMPNNRFLAERTGGTYSTLKVQPAELEDSGVYFCASSQEYETSSYEQYFGPGTRLTVT.

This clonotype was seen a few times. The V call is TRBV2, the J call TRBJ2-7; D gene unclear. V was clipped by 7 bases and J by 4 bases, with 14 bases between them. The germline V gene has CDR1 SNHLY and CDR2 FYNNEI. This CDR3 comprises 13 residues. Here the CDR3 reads CASMSGSAYEQYF. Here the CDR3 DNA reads TGTGCCAGCATGTCAGGCAGCGCTTACGAGCAGTACTTC.

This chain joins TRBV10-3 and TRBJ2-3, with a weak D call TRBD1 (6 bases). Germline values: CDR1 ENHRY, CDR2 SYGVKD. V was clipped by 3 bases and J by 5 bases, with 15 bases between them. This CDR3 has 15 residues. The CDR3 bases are TGTGCCATCAGTGAAAAGGGGGACGGCGTAGATACGCAGTATTTT. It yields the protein CAISEKGDGVDTQYF.

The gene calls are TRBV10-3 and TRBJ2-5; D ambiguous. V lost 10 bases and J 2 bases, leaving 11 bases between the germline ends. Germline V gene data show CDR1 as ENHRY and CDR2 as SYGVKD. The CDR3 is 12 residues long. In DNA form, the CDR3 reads TGTGCCACGTCTTTTGAGCAAGAGACCCAGTACTTC. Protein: CATSFEQETQYF.

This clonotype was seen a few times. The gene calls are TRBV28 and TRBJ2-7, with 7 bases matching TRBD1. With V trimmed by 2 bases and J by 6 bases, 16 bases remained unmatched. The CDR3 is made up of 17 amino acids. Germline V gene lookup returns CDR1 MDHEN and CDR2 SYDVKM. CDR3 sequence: CASSLVGRTGRMREQYF. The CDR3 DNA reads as TGTGCCAGCAGTTTAGTGGGGCGGACAGGACGGATGCGCGAGCAGTACTTC.

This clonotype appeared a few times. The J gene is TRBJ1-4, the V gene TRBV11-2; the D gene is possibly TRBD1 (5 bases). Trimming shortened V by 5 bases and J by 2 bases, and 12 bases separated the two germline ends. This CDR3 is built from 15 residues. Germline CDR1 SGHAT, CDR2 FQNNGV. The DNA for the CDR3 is TGTGCCAGCAGCCCGTCGAGGGGTACTAATGAAAAACTGTTTTTT. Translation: CASSPSRGTNEKLFF.

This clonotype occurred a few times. CDR3 in DNA: TGTGCCAGCAGCCAAGTACCCGGGACAGGAACCGGCTACACCTTC. It yields the protein CASSQVPGTGTGYTF. The rearrangement joins TRBV4-2 to TRBJ1-2; 8 bases are shared with TRBD1. Looked up from germline, CDR1 is LGHNA and CDR2 is YNFKEQ. V lost 1 base to trimming and J lost 8 bases; unmatched junction nucleotides: 9. The CDR3 sequence is 15 residues long.

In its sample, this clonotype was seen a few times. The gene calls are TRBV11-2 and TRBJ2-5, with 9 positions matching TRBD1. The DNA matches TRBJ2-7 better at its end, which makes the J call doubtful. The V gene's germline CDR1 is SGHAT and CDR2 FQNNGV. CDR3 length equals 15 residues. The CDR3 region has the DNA TGTGCCAGCAGCTCTAACAGGGGGCGCTTTAACGAGCAGTACTTC. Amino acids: CASSSNRGRFNEQYF.

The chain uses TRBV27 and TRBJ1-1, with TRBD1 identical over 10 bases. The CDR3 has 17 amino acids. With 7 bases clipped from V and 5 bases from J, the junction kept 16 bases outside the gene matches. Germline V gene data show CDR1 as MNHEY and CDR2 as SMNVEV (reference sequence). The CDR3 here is CASTTYRTGGKGTEAFF. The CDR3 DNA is TGTGCCAGCACCACTTATCGGACAGGGGGGAAGGGGACTGAAGCTTTCTTT.

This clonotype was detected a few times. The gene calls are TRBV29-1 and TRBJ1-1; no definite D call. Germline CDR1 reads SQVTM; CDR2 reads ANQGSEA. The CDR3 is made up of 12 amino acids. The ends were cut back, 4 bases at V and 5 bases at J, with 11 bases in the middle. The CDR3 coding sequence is TGCAGCGTTGGAAGTTGGGGTACTGAAGCTTTCTTT. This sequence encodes CSVGSWGTEAFF.

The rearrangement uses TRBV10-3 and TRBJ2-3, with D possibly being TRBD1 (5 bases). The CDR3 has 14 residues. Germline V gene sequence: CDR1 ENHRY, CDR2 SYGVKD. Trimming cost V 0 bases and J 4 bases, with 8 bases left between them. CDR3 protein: CAISESQGPDTQYF. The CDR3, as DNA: TGTGCCATCAGTGAGTCCCAGGGTCCAGATACGCAGTATTTT.

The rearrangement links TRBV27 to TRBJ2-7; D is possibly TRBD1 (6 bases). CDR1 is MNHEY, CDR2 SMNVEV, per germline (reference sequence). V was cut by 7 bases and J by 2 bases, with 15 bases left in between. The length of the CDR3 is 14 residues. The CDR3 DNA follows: TGTGCCAGCACCTTCGGGGCAGGGGCCTACGAGCAGTACTTC. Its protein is CASTFGAGAYEQYF.

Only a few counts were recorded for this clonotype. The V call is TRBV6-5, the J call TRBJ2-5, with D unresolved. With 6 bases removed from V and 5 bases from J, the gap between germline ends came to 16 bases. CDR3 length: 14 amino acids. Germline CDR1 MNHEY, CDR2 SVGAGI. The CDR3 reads CASRTGTLDETQYF. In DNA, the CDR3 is TGTGCCAGCAGAACCGGCACCCTAGATGAGACCCAGTACTTC.

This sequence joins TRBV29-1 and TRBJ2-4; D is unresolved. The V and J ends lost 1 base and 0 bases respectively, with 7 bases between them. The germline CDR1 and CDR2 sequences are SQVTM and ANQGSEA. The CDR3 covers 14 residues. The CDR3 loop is CSVEGDIAKNIQYF. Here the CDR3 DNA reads TGCAGCGTTGAAGGGGATATAGCCAAAAACATTCAGTACTTC.

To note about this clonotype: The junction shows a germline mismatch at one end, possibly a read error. CDR3 sequence reads: CASSPQTGGNSPPHF. The CDR3, as DNA: TGTGCCAGCAGCCCACAGACGGGGGGCAATTCACCCCCCCACTTT. The chain combines TRBV7-8 with TRBJ1-6; a weak D match, TRBD1 (6 bases). Germline CDR1 is SGHVS and CDR2 is FQNEAQ. The CDR3 runs 15 residues.

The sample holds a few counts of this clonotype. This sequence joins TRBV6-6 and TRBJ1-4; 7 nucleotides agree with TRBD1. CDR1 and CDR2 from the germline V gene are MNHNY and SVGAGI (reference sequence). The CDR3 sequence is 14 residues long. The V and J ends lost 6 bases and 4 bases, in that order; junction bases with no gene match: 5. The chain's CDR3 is CASSPGQVNEKLFF. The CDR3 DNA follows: TGTGCCAGCAGCCCAGGACAGGTTAATGAAAAACTGTTTTTT.

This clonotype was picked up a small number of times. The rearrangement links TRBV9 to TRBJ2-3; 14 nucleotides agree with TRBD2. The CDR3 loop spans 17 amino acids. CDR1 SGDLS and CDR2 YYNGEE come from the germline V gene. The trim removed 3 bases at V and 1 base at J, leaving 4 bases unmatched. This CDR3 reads CASSGLAGGLGTDTQYF. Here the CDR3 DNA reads TGTGCCAGCAGCGGACTAGCGGGGGGGCTCGGCACAGATACGCAGTATTTT.

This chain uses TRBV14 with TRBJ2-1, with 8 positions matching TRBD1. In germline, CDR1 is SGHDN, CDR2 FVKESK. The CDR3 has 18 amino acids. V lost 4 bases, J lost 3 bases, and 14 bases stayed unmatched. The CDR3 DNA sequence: TGTGCCAGCAGCCGAAGACTCCGGGACAGGCCCCACTACAATGAGCAGTTCTTC. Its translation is CASSRRLRDRPHYNEQFF.